These 30 T cell receptor beta chains were sequenced from one sample in a study of blood T cell repertoires in COVID-19. TCRdb keeps only in-frame clones here, not all; method: immunoSEQ multiplex PCR. The table lists roughly 140,000 clones, 75% to 90% of them singletons. Sequencing was done on a sample of peripheral blood. The receptors stem from a man in his 60s with acute or convalescent COVID-19.

The CDR3 reads CASSRGSGQPQHF. CDR3 DNA: TGTGCCAGTAGTAGAGGGTCGGGTCAGCCCCAGCATTTT. The chain couples TRBV19 to TRBJ1-5; no firm D call. Trimming left V 4 bases short and J 6 bases short, with 10 bases between. Germline CDR1 reads LNHDA; CDR2 reads SQIVND (reference sequence). The CDR3 has 13 amino acids.

The genes are TRBV4-2 and TRBJ2-7, with D tentatively TRBD1 (6 bases). From germline, CDR1 is LGHNA and CDR2 YNFKEQ. The length of the CDR3 is 15 residues. V gave up 4 bases and J gave up 2 bases, with 15 bases separating them. CDR3 in amino acids: CASSPDGGRTYEQYF. The CDR3 DNA follows: TGTGCCAGCAGCCCAGATGGGGGCAGGACCTACGAGCAGTACTTC.

This clone was counted a few times. The rearrangement joins TRBV27 to TRBJ1-1; D is unresolved. Trimming took 5 bases from V and 1 from J, leaving 5 bases between them. The CDR3 has 12 residues. CDR1 and CDR2 from the germline V gene are MNHEY and SMNVEV (reference sequence). The CDR3 nucleotides are TGTGCCAGCAGTCTCAGGAACACTGAAGCTTTCTTT. Translated, it gives CASSLRNTEAFF.

The chain links TRBV5-1 to TRBJ2-7, with D possibly TRBD1 on 6 matching bases. The germline V and J ends were trimmed by 0 bases and 4 bases, with 17 bases remaining between them. Germline CDR1 is SGHRS and CDR2 is YFSETQ. This CDR3 has 16 amino acids. CDR3 nucleotides: TGCGCCAGCAGCTTGGAAGGGCAGGGGCGGAGGTACGAGCAGTACTTC. Its protein is CASSLEGQGRRYEQYF.

V gene TRBV19 combines with J gene TRBJ2-6, with TRBD1 matching over 7 bases. The germline V gene encodes CDR1 LNHDA and CDR2 SQIVND (reference sequence). Germline trimming cut 5 bases from V and 0 bases from J; bases unmatched to any gene: 1. The CDR3 covers 15 residues. CDR3 amino acids: CASSRQGSGANVLTF. DNA of the CDR3: TGTGCCAGTAGTCGACAGGGCTCTGGGGCCAACGTCCTGACTTTC.

The J gene is TRBJ1-3, the V gene TRBV5-6; D is perhaps TRBD1 (5 bases). V was shortened by 7 bases and J by 1 base, with 9 bases between the two germline ends. The germline gives CDR1 SGHDT, CDR2 YYEEEE. The CDR3 spans 13 residues. In DNA, the CDR3 is TGTGCCAGCCTAGGGACTTCTGGAAACACCATATATTTT. As protein: CASLGTSGNTIYF.

The V call is TRBV10-3, the J call TRBJ1-4, with 10 bases lining up with TRBD1. V lost 4 bases and J lost 7; bases outside the gene matches: 0. Germline V CDR1 and CDR2: ENHRY, SYGVKD. The CDR3 runs to 13 residues. CDR3 in amino acids: CAISGTGGEKLFF. The CDR3 nucleotides read TGTGCCATCAGTGGGACAGGGGGTGAAAAACTGTTTTTT.

The chain is built from TRBV28 and TRBJ1-4; possible D gene TRBD1, 5 bases. The CDR3 spans 15 residues. CDR1 is MDHEN, CDR2 SYDVKM, per germline. V dropped 7 bases and J dropped 0 bases, with 12 bases sitting between them. DNA of the CDR3: TGTGCCAGCACCCCAGGGTTAACAACTAATGAAAAACTGTTTTTT. This sequence encodes CASTPGLTTNEKLFF.

This chain links TRBV7-3 with TRBJ2-1, with TRBD1 matching 9 bases. There are 16 residues in the CDR3. The trim removed 5 bases at V and 4 bases at J, leaving 9 bases unmatched. Germline values: CDR1 SGHTA, CDR2 FQGTGA. The CDR3 region has the DNA TGTGCCAGCAGCACCTCCGGGACAGGGCCATACAATGAGCAGTTCTTC. It yields the protein CASSTSGTGPYNEQFF.

The V call is TRBV7-9, the J call TRBJ2-2; 8 bases align to TRBD2. From germline, CDR1 is SEHNR and CDR2 FQNEAQ (reference sequence). The trim removed 5 bases at V and 4 bases at J, leaving 3 bases unmatched. The CDR3 is 14 amino acids. CDR3 bases: TGTGCCAGCAGCCCGGGACTAGTCACCGGGGAGCTGTTTTTT. Translated: CASSPGLVTGELFF.

This clone came up a few times. The chain couples TRBV19 to TRBJ1-1, with D tentatively TRBD1 (5 bases). CDR1 is LNHDA, CDR2 SQIVND, per germline (reference sequence). Deletions cut 2 bases from V and 11 bases from J, with 15 bases between. The CDR3 loop spans 13 amino acids. For the CDR3, the DNA is TGTGCCAGTAGTATACAGGCCAGGGCAGGGGCTTTCTTT. Encoded protein: CASSIQARAGAFF.

The chain couples TRBV11-2 to TRBJ2-1; TRBD1 agrees at 10 bases. Germline V CDR1 and CDR2: SGHAT, FQNNGV. V trimming: 4 bases; J trimming: 3 bases; junction bases outside the gene matches: 3. CDR3 size: 15 residues. The DNA for the CDR3 is TGTGCCAGCAGCTCGGGACAGGGGAACTACAATGAGCAGTTCTTC. Protein sequence: CASSSGQGNYNEQFF.

This chain uses TRBV3-1 (or the pseudogene TRBV3-2) with TRBJ1-1; D is unclear. This CDR3 comprises 15 residues. Germline CDR1 is LGHDT and CDR2 is YNNKEL (reference sequence). V lost 0 bases and J 1 base, leaving 9 bases between the germline ends. Here the CDR3 DNA reads TGTGCCAGCAGCCAAGAAACCTGGGCGAACACTGAAGCTTTCTTT. This gives the protein CASSQETWANTEAFF.

DNA for the CDR3: TGTGCCAGTAGCCACAATATAGGACAGGCGAGCAATCAGCCCCAGCATTTT. Amino acids: CASSHNIGQASNQPQHF. The chain joins TRBV19 to TRBJ1-5; TRBD1 aligns across 7 bases. This CDR3 region has 17 residues. V gave up 6 bases and J gave up 1 base; unmatched junction bases: 12. Germline V gene sequence: CDR1 LNHDA, CDR2 SQIVND (reference sequence).

The V and J genes are TRBV3-1 (or the pseudogene TRBV3-2) and TRBJ1-1, with D unresolved. Germline CDR1 is LGHDT and CDR2 is YNNKEL (reference sequence). V was trimmed by 6 bases and J by 0 bases, leaving 11 bases between them. The CDR3 sequence is 14 residues long. In nucleotides, the CDR3 is TGTGCCAGCAGGGCTTCGGACTTGAACACTGAAGCTTTCTTT. Protein: CASRASDLNTEAFF.

The chain is built from TRBV2 and TRBJ2-3, with 7 bases lining up with TRBD1. The V and J ends lost 5 bases and 1 base, in that order; junction bases with no gene match: 6. This CDR3 is built from 15 residues. Germline assignment: CDR1 SNHLY and CDR2 FYNNEI. CDR3 amino acids: CASSFSGGGTDTQYF. CDR3 DNA sequence: TGTGCCAGCAGTTTCTCAGGGGGTGGCACAGATACGCAGTATTTT. Together with reference TRBV2 and TRBJ2-3, the CDR3 gives the full variable domain: EPEVTQTPSHQVTQMGQEVILRCVPISNHLYFYWYRQILGQKVEFLVSFYNNEISEKSEIFDDQFSVERPDGSNFTLKIRSTKLEDSAMYFCASSFSGGGTDTQYFGPGTRLTVL.

This clone was found a few times. A read error may produce the germline difference seen at one junction end. The chain recombines TRBV7-7 with TRBJ2-1; no firm D call. The germline CDR1 and CDR2 sequences are SSHAT and FNYEAQ (reference sequence). This CDR3 region has 14 residues. In nucleotides, the CDR3 is TGTGCTAGCAGCGTCGGAACGGGTCACAATGAGCAGTTCTTC. As protein: CASSVGTGHNEQFF.

This clone occurred a few times. This CDR3 is CASSLDPGTDTQYF. The DNA for the CDR3 is TGCGCCAGCAGCTTGGACCCAGGGACAGATACGCAGTATTTT. The rearrangement joins TRBV5-1 to TRBJ2-3, with D perhaps matching TRBD1 (5 bases). CDR3 size: 14 residues. Germline V lookup: CDR1 SGHRS, CDR2 YFSETQ. V lost 0 bases and J 3 bases, leaving 8 bases between the germline ends. The complete variable domain, with remaining parts taken from reference TRBV5-1 and TRBJ2-3, reads KAGVTQTPRYLIKTRGQQVTLSCSPISGHRSVSWYQQTPGQGLQFLFEYFSETQRNKGNFPGRFSGRQFSNSRSEMNVSTLELGDSALYLCASSLDPGTDTQYFGPGTRLTVL.

The rearrangement uses TRBV6-6 and TRBJ2-7, with TRBD1 matching 11 bases. The germline V gene encodes CDR1 MNHNY and CDR2 SVGAGI (reference sequence). The junction had 10 bases not matched to a gene; V was cut back by 4 bases and J by 5 bases. This CDR3 has 16 amino acids. The CDR3 loop reads CASSFSPGQGENEQYF. CDR3 nucleotide sequence: TGTGCCAGCAGTTTTTCGCCGGGACAGGGGGAGAACGAGCAGTACTTC.

The chain recombines TRBV5-1 with TRBJ2-5, with TRBD2 matching 8 bases. Trimming removed 0 bases from V and 4 bases from J; junction bases left unmatched: 8. CDR1 is SGHRS and CDR2 is YFSETQ in the germline V gene. This CDR3 is built from 16 residues. The CDR3 protein is CASSLGIGSGGETQYF. CDR3 coding DNA: TGCGCCAGCAGCTTGGGCATTGGGAGCGGGGGAGAGACCCAGTACTTC.

This chain links TRBV7-2 with TRBJ2-3, with D hard to call. The CDR3 runs to 18 residues. CDR1 is SGHTA, CDR2 FQGNSA, per germline. The ends were cut back, 0 bases at V and 1 base at J, with 17 bases in the middle. For the CDR3, the DNA is TGTGCCAGCAGCTTAGCTCTCTTTCGGGTTCGAGGCACAGATACGCAGTATTTT. This sequence encodes CASSLALFRVRGTDTQYF.

The V and J genes are TRBV6-6 and TRBJ2-2; TRBD1 is a possible D gene (6 bases). The V end was cut by 5 bases, the J end by 7 bases, with 8 bases between. CDR3 length: 12 amino acids. Germline V CDR1 and CDR2: MNHNY, SVGAGI (reference sequence). CDR3 residues: CASSHRDGELFF. The CDR3 DNA is TGTGCCAGCAGTCACAGGGACGGGGAGCTGTTTTTT.

This clone was observed a handful of times. This chain connects TRBV27 to TRBJ1-6; D is ambiguous. The CDR3 runs to 18 residues. V lost 5 bases and J lost 9, with 26 bases in between. Germline V lookup: CDR1 MNHEY, CDR2 SMNVEV (reference sequence). The CDR3 protein is CASSPLLGGQKAFSPLHF. The CDR3 bases are TGTGCCAGCAGTCCACTCCTAGGCGGCCAGAAAGCTTTTTCACCCCTCCACTTT.

The chain employs TRBV7-2 and TRBJ2-1; D not resolved. Germline loops: CDR1 SGHTA, CDR2 FQGNSA. The V and J ends lost 5 bases and 10 bases respectively, with 18 bases between them. The CDR3 is 14 residues long. The chain's CDR3 is CASSVGSDNREQFF. Here the CDR3 DNA reads TGTGCCAGCAGCGTCGGGTCTGATAATCGGGAGCAGTTCTTC.

The chain links TRBV29-1 to TRBJ2-7; D is perhaps TRBD1 (6 bases). V was trimmed by 1 base and J by 2 bases, leaving 18 bases between them. This CDR3 spans 16 amino acids. Germline CDR1 is SQVTM and CDR2 is ANQGSEA. The chain's CDR3 is CSVEGRAPGHPYEQYF. The CDR3 region has the DNA TGCAGCGTTGAAGGGCGTGCCCCGGGACACCCCTACGAGCAGTACTTC.

V usage is TRBV4-1 and J usage is TRBJ1-3, with D perhaps matching TRBD1 (6 bases). CDR1 and CDR2 (germline): MGHRA, YSYEKL. Trimming pared 4 bases from V and 1 base from J, leaving 17 bases between. The CDR3 has 17 amino acids. DNA for the CDR3: TGCGCCAGCAGCCTAGGGCGAAGGACAGATTCTGGAAACACCATATATTTT. Encoded protein: CASSLGRRTDSGNTIYF.

This clone was observed a single time. J is TRBJ2-6 and V is TRBV6-2 or TRBV6-3; D is unresolved. Germline values: CDR1 MNHEY, CDR2 SVGEGT. This CDR3 contains 15 residues. V dropped 6 bases and J dropped 1 base, with 10 bases sitting between them. The CDR3 DNA is TGTGCCAGCAGCTATCAGTCTTCTGGGGCCAACGTCCTGACTTTC. It codes for CASSYQSSGANVLTF.

The gene calls are TRBV7-2 and TRBJ2-5; D possibly corresponds to TRBD2 (5 bases). Germline values: CDR1 SGHTA, CDR2 FQGNSA. Trimming took off 5 bases at V and 2 bases at J, with 9 bases between the two ends. The CDR3 has 13 residues. CDR3 coding DNA: TGTGCCAGCAGCCGAGGACTGCAAGAGACCCAGTACTTC. Translated: CASSRGLQETQYF.

This chain uses TRBV6-5 with TRBJ1-1; TRBD1 aligns across 10 bases. Germline-derived CDR1 and CDR2 are MNHEY and SVGAGI. V was clipped by 6 bases and J by 0 bases; unmatched bases: 4. The CDR3 loop spans 15 amino acids. This CDR3 reads CASSGTGVMNTEAFF. CDR3 nucleotide sequence: TGTGCCAGCAGCGGGACAGGGGTGATGAACACTGAAGCTTTCTTT.

The chain couples TRBV5-5 to TRBJ2-2; no clear D gene. V shed 0 bases and J shed 8 bases, with 8 bases lying between them. This CDR3 comprises 13 residues. Germline V gene data show CDR1 as SGHKS and CDR2 as YYEKEE (reference sequence). The CDR3 sequence: CASSLDSLGELFF. CDR3 nucleotide sequence: TGTGCCAGCAGCTTGGACAGCCTAGGGGAGCTGTTTTTT.